One sample yielded the 27 T cell receptor beta chains listed below, sequenced in a study of CD8 T cells in Susac syndrome. Random hexamers were used to reverse transcribe roughly 0.45 to 1 ug of RNA. TCRdb fed the immunoSEQ multiplex PCR reads into MiXCR, producing one record per CDR3 protein. The table includes 65,000 to 90,000 distinct CDR3 sequences, about 94% detected once. Input material: CD8+ T cells from PBMCs. The source is a human donor with multiple sclerosis.

This chain links TRBV5-1 with TRBJ2-2, with no clear D. CDR1 is SGHRS and CDR2 is YFSETQ in the germline V gene. V was clipped by 5 bases and J by 9 bases, with 11 bases between them. The CDR3 is 12 residues long. As DNA, the CDR3 is TGCGCCAGCAGATGGAATACCTGGGAGCTGTTTTTT. This gives the protein CASRWNTWELFF. Full variable domain (outside the CDR3, taken from reference TRBV5-1 and TRBJ2-2): KAGVTQTPRYLIKTRGQQVTLSCSPISGHRSVSWYQQTPGQGLQFLFEYFSETQRNKGNFPGRFSGRQFSNSRSEMNVSTLELGDSALYLCASRWNTWELFFGEGSRLTVL.

This clonotype was recorded once. The rearrangement joins TRBV23-1 to TRBJ1-4, with a weak D call TRBD1 (6 bases). TRBV23-1 is recorded as an ORF, its role being uncertain. The CDR3 has 14 amino acids. The germline V and J ends were trimmed by 4 bases and 8 bases, with 14 bases remaining between them. The DNA for the CDR3 is TGCGCCAGCAGTCCCCCTTGGGGGCGGGAAAAACTGTTTTTT. Translated, it gives CASSPPWGREKLFF.

The chain is built from TRBV9 and TRBJ1-1; tentative D call: TRBD1 (5 bases). The CDR3 has 15 residues. The V and J ends lost 4 bases and 5 bases respectively, with 18 bases between them. In germline, CDR1 is SGDLS, CDR2 YYNGEE. CDR3 protein: CASSSEKGKGTEAFF. CDR3 bases: TGTGCCAGCAGCTCCGAAAAGGGGAAGGGGACTGAAGCTTTCTTT.

The chain is built from TRBV6-5 and TRBJ1-2, with D possibly TRBD1 on 5 matching bases. CDR1 MNHEY and CDR2 SVGAGI come from the germline V gene. This CDR3 region has 12 residues. The V gene lost 7 bases and the J gene lost 8 bases, with 14 bases spanning the gap. The CDR3 here is CASTRGAEGYTF. The CDR3 nucleotides are TGTGCCAGCACTCGAGGGGCCGAAGGCTACACCTTC.

V and J are TRBV10-3 and TRBJ1-2; 7 nucleotides match TRBD1. The V gene's germline CDR1 is ENHRY and CDR2 SYGVKD. The CDR3 has 14 amino acids. The junction had 7 bases not matched to a gene; V was cut back by 6 bases and J by 3 bases. The CDR3 bases are TGTGCCATCAGCCCAGACAGGGAGGACTATGGCTACACCTTC. Amino acids: CAISPDREDYGYTF.

The table lists this clonotype with a few counts. V usage is TRBV29-1 and J usage is TRBJ1-2; D remains unclear. Trimming left V 5 bases short and J 3 bases short, with 19 bases between. This CDR3 spans 15 amino acids. The germline CDR1 and CDR2 sequences are SQVTM and ANQGSEA. The CDR3 loop is CSVTDRASADYGYTF. Written as DNA, the CDR3 is TGCAGCGTTACGGACCGGGCCTCGGCAGACTATGGCTACACCTTC. The whole variable domain, filled in from reference TRBV29-1 and TRBJ1-2, reads SAVISQKPSRDICQRGTSLTIQCQVDSQVTMMFWYRQQPGQSLTLIATANQGSEATYESGFVIDKFPISRPNLTFSTLTVSNMSPEDSSIYLCSVTDRASADYGYTFGSGTRLTVV.

This chain's CDR3 is CASSLPRGTYEQYF. In DNA, the CDR3 is TGTGCCAGCAGTTTGCCCAGGGGAACCTACGAGCAGTACTTC. The rearrangement links TRBV28 to TRBJ2-7, with D perhaps TRBD1 (6 bases). This CDR3 region has 14 residues. In germline, CDR1 is MDHEN, CDR2 SYDVKM. V was shortened by 3 bases and J by 2 bases, with 11 bases between the two germline ends. The whole variable domain, remainder taken from reference TRBV28 and TRBJ2-7, is DVKVTQSSRYLVKRTGEKVFLECVQDMDHENMFWYRQDPGLGLRLIYFSYDVKMKEKGDIPEGYSVSREKKERFSLILESASTNQTSMYLCASSLPRGTYEQYFGPGTRLTVT.

The chain recombines TRBV2 with TRBJ1-2; no definite D call. The CDR3 is made up of 16 amino acids. CDR1 is SNHLY, CDR2 FYNNEI, per germline. Trimming left V 4 bases short and J 0 bases short, with 15 bases between. The CDR3 DNA follows: TGTGCCAGCAGTGTTTATCGCACTTTAGCTAACTATGGCTACACCTTC. Translating it yields CASSVYRTLANYGYTF.

The rearrangement uses TRBV6-2 or TRBV6-3 and TRBJ2-3; 7 bases line up with TRBD1. This CDR3 has 15 amino acids. V was pared by 5 bases and J by 2 bases, with 7 bases of the junction left unmatched. Germline lookup yields CDR1 MNHEY and CDR2 SVGEGT. The CDR3 loop reads CASSTPDRATDTQYF. The DNA of the CDR3 is TGTGCCAGCAGTACCCCAGACAGGGCCACAGATACGCAGTATTTT.

V gene TRBV6-4 combines with J gene TRBJ1-4; D is possibly TRBD1 (6 bases). CDR1 is MRHNA and CDR2 is SNTAGT in the germline V gene. This CDR3 has 15 residues. The germline V and J ends were trimmed by 6 bases and 0 bases, with 11 bases remaining between them. The chain's CDR3 is CASSGTNATNEKLFF. In DNA, the CDR3 is TGTGCCAGCAGCGGGACAAATGCAACTAATGAAAAACTGTTTTTT.

This CDR3 is CASSILLGHANTGELFF. The DNA for the CDR3 is TGTGCCAGTAGTATCCTTCTTGGACATGCGAACACCGGGGAGCTGTTTTTT. The rearrangement joins TRBV19 to TRBJ2-2; weak D call: TRBD1 (5 bases). V dropped 3 bases and J dropped 0 bases, with 14 bases sitting between them. This CDR3 has 17 amino acids. Germline V gene lookup returns CDR1 LNHDA and CDR2 SQIVND (reference sequence).

The V call is TRBV11-2, the J call TRBJ2-7; TRBD1 agrees at 9 bases. The CDR3 covers 14 residues. Per the germline V gene, CDR1 is SGHAT and CDR2 is FQNNGV. J lost 4 bases, V lost 5 bases, and 6 bases had no gene match. CDR3 sequence reads: CASSEGTGWYEQYF. CDR3 nucleotides: TGTGCCAGCAGCGAAGGGACAGGGTGGTACGAGCAGTACTTC.

This chain joins TRBV30 and TRBJ2-7; no reliable D call. Trimming stripped 2 bases from V and 3 bases from J, with 5 bases between. CDR3 length equals 11 residues. CDR1 GTSNPN and CDR2 SVGIG come from the germline V gene (reference sequence). CDR3 sequence: CAWSPSYEQYF. The CDR3 DNA reads as TGTGCCTGGAGTCCTAGCTACGAGCAGTACTTC.

This clonotype was seen a single time. The V gene is TRBV12-3 or TRBV12-4, the J gene TRBJ1-2; perhaps TRBD1 as D (5 bases). V shed 6 bases and J shed 4 bases, with 18 bases lying between them. CDR3 length equals 15 residues. CDR3 loop: CASSPGTGSIYGYTF. CDR3 DNA sequence: TGTGCCAGCAGCCCCGGGACCGGGAGTATCTATGGCTACACCTTC.

The chain is built from TRBV5-4 and TRBJ2-5; D is possibly TRBD1 or TRBD2 (5 bases each). The CDR3 is made up of 15 amino acids. Per the germline V gene, CDR1 is SGHNT and CDR2 is YYREEE (reference sequence). V dropped 0 bases and J dropped 3 bases, with 12 bases sitting between them. CDR3 nucleotides: TGTGCCAGCAGCTTGGCCGGGGACGGAGAAGAGACCCAGTACTTC. Protein product: CASSLAGDGEETQYF.

The chain couples TRBV4-1 to TRBJ1-1; 7 positions agree with TRBD1. J lost 3 bases, V lost 6 bases, and 7 bases had no gene match. The CDR3 has 14 residues. Per the germline V gene, CDR1 is MGHRA and CDR2 is YSYEKL. As DNA, the CDR3 is TGCGCCAGCAGTCTCCGGGACAGCTACACTGAAGCTTTCTTT. It encodes CASSLRDSYTEAFF.

The gene calls are TRBV3-1 and TRBJ2-1; a weak D match, TRBD2 (5 bases). The CDR3 contains 18 residues. V was clipped by 4 bases and J by 4 bases, with 23 bases between them. CDR1 and CDR2 from the germline V gene are LGHDT and YNNKEL (reference sequence). The CDR3 loop is CASSPVGRRPRLYNEQFF. In nucleotides, the CDR3 is TGTGCCAGCAGCCCGGTGGGGAGAAGGCCCCGATTGTACAATGAGCAGTTCTTC.

The chain recombines TRBV29-1 with TRBJ2-2, with 10 bases that match TRBD1. Germline CDR1 SQVTM, CDR2 ANQGSEA. V gave up 7 bases and J gave up 4 bases; unmatched junction bases: 0. The CDR3 has 12 residues. The CDR3 is CSGTGGTGELFF. Written as DNA, the CDR3 is TGCAGCGGGACAGGGGGCACCGGGGAGCTGTTTTTT.

V is TRBV29-1 and J is TRBJ2-5; D may be TRBD1 (6 bases). CDR3 length equals 13 residues. Per germline, CDR1 SQVTM and CDR2 ANQGSEA. The V end was cut by 5 bases, the J end by 2 bases, with 12 bases between. CDR3 DNA: TGCAGCGTTTTCTGGGACATTCAAGAGACCCAGTACTTC. It translates to CSVFWDIQETQYF.

The V gene is TRBV9, the J gene TRBJ1-2; 7 bases align to TRBD1. Trimming at V came to 4 bases and at J to 3 bases, leaving 6 bases not matched to a gene. This CDR3 comprises 14 residues. Germline loops: CDR1 SGDLS, CDR2 YYNGEE. This chain's CDR3 is CASSSRTGYYGYTF. Here the CDR3 DNA reads TGTGCCAGCAGCTCTCGGACAGGATACTATGGCTACACCTTC.

The rearrangement joins TRBV10-3 to TRBJ1-5; no firm D call. The CDR3 is 12 amino acids. Trimming cost V 11 bases and J 0 bases, with 8 bases left between them. Germline V lookup: CDR1 ENHRY, CDR2 SYGVKD. CDR3 nucleotides: TGTGCCGTCCAAGATAGCAATCAGCCCCAGCATTTT. Translated: CAVQDSNQPQHF.

V is TRBV29-1 and J is TRBJ2-4; D is unresolved. The CDR3 extends over 13 amino acids. Germline V lookup: CDR1 SQVTM, CDR2 ANQGSEA. V was shortened by 7 bases and J by 2 bases, with 12 bases between the two germline ends. Here the CDR3 DNA reads TGCAGCGGGTTGACCCTTCCCAAAAACATTCAGTACTTC. This translates into CSGLTLPKNIQYF.

V and J are TRBV29-1 and TRBJ2-2, with D uncertain. This CDR3 region has 12 residues. Per the germline V gene, CDR1 is SQVTM and CDR2 is ANQGSEA. Trimming shortened V by 7 bases and J by 4 bases, and 10 bases separated the two germline ends. The DNA of the CDR3 is TGCAGCGCCCACTTGGGCACCGGGGAGCTGTTTTTT. Translated, it gives CSAHLGTGELFF.

V is TRBV2 and J is TRBJ1-1, with D uncertain. CDR3 length: 11 residues. V lost 4 bases and J lost 5, with 5 bases in between. Germline V gene sequence: CDR1 SNHLY, CDR2 FYNNEI. In nucleotides, the CDR3 is TGTGCCAGCAGTGTGGGTACTGAAGCTTTCTTT. It translates to CASSVGTEAFF.

The chain links TRBV14 to TRBJ1-2; possibly TRBD1 for D (5 bases). This CDR3 contains 14 residues. The germline CDR1 and CDR2 sequences are SGHDN and FVKESK. Trimming shortened V by 2 bases and J by 4 bases, and 11 bases separated the two germline ends. The chain's CDR3 is CASSQSTGPYGYTF. CDR3 DNA sequence: TGTGCCAGCAGCCAAAGTACAGGACCCTATGGCTACACCTTC. Based on the CDR3 plus reference TRBV14 and TRBJ1-2, the full variable domain is EAGVTQFPSHSVIEKGQTVTLRCDPISGHDNLYWYRRVMGKEIKFLLHFVKESKQDESGMPNNRFLAERTGGTYSTLKVQPAELEDSGVYFCASSQSTGPYGYTFGSGTRLTVV.

The V call is TRBV7-2, the J call TRBJ2-1; maybe TRBD2 (5 bases). Germline values: CDR1 SGHTA, CDR2 FQGNSA. V was trimmed by 3 bases and J by 7 bases, leaving 25 bases between them. There are 18 residues in the CDR3. The CDR3 coding sequence is TGTGCCAGCAGCTTTAGTCCCTTGAGCGGAAGGCTGGGAAATGAGCAGTTCTTC. It translates to CASSFSPLSGRLGNEQFF.

CDR3 region: CAWSVRDKFMDTQYF. CDR3 in DNA: TGTGCCTGGAGTGTCAGGGACAAGTTCATGGATACGCAGTATTTT. V usage is TRBV30 and J usage is TRBJ2-3, with D perhaps matching TRBD1 (6 bases). Germline V CDR1 and CDR2: GTSNPN, SVGIG (reference sequence). V was clipped by 0 bases and J by 6 bases, with 16 bases between them. The CDR3 is 15 amino acids.